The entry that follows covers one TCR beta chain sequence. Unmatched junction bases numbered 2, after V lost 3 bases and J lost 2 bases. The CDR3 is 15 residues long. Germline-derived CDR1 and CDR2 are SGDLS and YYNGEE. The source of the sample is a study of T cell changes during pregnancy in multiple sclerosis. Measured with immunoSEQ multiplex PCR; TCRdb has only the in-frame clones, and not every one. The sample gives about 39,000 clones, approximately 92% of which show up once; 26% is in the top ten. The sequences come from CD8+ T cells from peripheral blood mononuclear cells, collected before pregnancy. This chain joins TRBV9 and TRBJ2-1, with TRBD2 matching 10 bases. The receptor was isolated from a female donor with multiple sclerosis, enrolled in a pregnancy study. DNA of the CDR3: TGTGCCAGCAGCGCCAGCGGGGGGGCCTACAATGAGCAGTTCTTC. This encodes CASSASGGAYNEQFF.